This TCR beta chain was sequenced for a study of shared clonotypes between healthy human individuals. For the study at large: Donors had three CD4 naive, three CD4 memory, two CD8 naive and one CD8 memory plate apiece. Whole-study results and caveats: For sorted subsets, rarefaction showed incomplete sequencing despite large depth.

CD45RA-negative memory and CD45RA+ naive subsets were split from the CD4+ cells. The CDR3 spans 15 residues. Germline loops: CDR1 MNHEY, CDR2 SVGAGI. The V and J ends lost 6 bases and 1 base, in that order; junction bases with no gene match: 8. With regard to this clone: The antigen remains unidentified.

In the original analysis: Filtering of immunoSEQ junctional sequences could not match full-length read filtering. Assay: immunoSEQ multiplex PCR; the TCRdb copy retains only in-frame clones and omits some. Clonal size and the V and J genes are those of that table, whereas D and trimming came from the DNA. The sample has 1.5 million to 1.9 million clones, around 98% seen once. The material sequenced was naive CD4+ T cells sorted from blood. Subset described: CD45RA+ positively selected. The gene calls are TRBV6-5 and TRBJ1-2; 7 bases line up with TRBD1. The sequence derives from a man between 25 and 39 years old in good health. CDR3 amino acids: CASRPGQDYNYGYTF. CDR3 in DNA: TGTGCCAGCAGACCAGGACAGGACTATAACTATGGCTACACCTTC.